The present T cell receptor (beta chain) was sequenced within a study of cytomegalovirus exposure and HLA in healthy donors. PCR primers comprised 60 Vbeta and 13 Jbeta primers. Using immunoSEQ multiplex PCR, the repertoire was profiled, and TCRdb retains in-frame clones only, with some absent. The table includes about 140,000 clones, around a tenth detected once. This clone was counted only a few times. The V gene's germline CDR1 is SGHTA and CDR2 FQGNSA. This CDR3 has 14 residues. Trimming at V came to 5 bases and at J to 10 bases, leaving 10 bases not matched to a gene. The clonotype was recovered from a man aged 50-60 years in good health and CMV-seronegative. The sequenced sample consisted of PBMCs. The J gene is TRBJ1-1, the V gene TRBV7-2, with 10 bases aligning to TRBD1. The CDR3 region has the DNA TGTGCCAGCAGCCCCTATGGACAGGGGGAGTTAGCTTTCTTT. Translated: CASSPYGQGELAFF. Complete variable domain (other parts from reference TRBV7-2 and TRBJ1-1): GAGVSQSPSNKVTEKGKDVELRCDPISGHTALYWYRQSLGQGLEFLIYFQGNSAPDKSGLPSDRFSAERTGGSVSTLTIQRTQQEDSAVYLCASSPYGQGELAFFGQGTRLTVV.